A selection of T cell receptor beta chains follows, all from one sample in a study of blood T cell repertoires in COVID-19. Clones were read by immunoSEQ multiplex PCR, and TCRdb kept only the in-frame ones, dropping some. The data hold under 350,000 clones, with roughly 85% observed a single time. Material: peripheral blood. The receptors stem from a human donor in a cohort sampled during active COVID-19. The CDR3 runs from the conserved cysteine through the conserved F or W. D genes are given only for firm matches. For some rows the clone size is stated as once, few or many, or as a class when expanded; others skip it.

j_gene | d_gene | abundance | v_gene | CDR3nt | CDR3aa
TRBJ2-2 | - | - | TRBV5-6 | TGTGCCAGCAGCGCCACAGGGAGGGCCGGGGAGCTGTTTTTT | CASSATGRAGELFF
TRBJ1-2 | - | - | TRBV21-1 | TGTGCCAGCAGCAAAGCGCTAAAGGGACTTAACTATGGCTACACCTTC | CASSKALKGLNYGYTF
TRBJ1-3 | - | - | TRBV25-1 | TGTGCCAGCAGTGCACAGGGTGGATCTGGAAACACCATATATTTT | CASSAQGGSGNTIYF
TRBJ1-5 | - | - | TRBV27 | TGTGCCAGCAGATCCCAGGGAGGGTATAGCAATCAGCCCCAGCATTTT | CASRSQGGYSNQPQHF
TRBJ2-1 | - | once | TRBV2 | TGTGCCAGCATTATGTTGGTCAGGGGGGATGAGCAGTTCTTC | CASIMLVRGDEQFF
TRBJ1-1 | - | once | TRBV12-3/TRBV12-4 | TGTGCCAGCGCGACAGGAATTGAAGCTTTCTTT | CASATGIEAFF
TRBJ1-1 | TRBD1 | - | TRBV9 | TGTGCCAGCAGCGTAGTGACAGGGGGAACTGAAGCTTTCTTT | CASSVVTGGTEAFF
TRBJ1-2 | TRBD1 | few | TRBV25-1 | TGTGCCAGCAGTGAATTAGGACAGGGGGCTGATGGCTACACCTTC | CASSELGQGADGYTF
TRBJ1-3 | - | few | TRBV12-5 | TGTGCTAGTGGTTTGGTACCGGGAACTGGAAACACCATATATTTT | CASGLVPGTGNTIYF
TRBJ2-1 | - | - | TRBV30 | TGTGCCTGGAGTCAGTCTAGCGCCCCTAATGAGCAGTTCTTC | CAWSQSSAPNEQFF
TRBJ1-5 | TRBD1 | - | TRBV19 | TGTGCCAGTAGCGTTACCGGGACAGGCTATCAGCCCCAGCATTTT | CASSVTGTGYQPQHF
TRBJ1-2 | - | - | TRBV21-1 | TGTGCCAGCAGCCCAAGAGGGAGTGAATATAACTATGGCTACACCTTC | CASSPRGSEYNYGYTF
TRBJ1-6 | - | once | TRBV19 | TGTGCCAGCGCAGCACGGCACCCCGCGGATAATTCACCCCTCCACTTT | CASAARHPADNSPLHF
TRBJ2-3 | - | - | TRBV4-2 | TGTGCCAGCAGCCAAGAAGGTAGCGGCACAGATACGCAGTATTTT | CASSQEGSGTDTQYF
TRBJ2-5 | - | - | TRBV19 | TGTGCCAGTAGGATCAACGGGGGGCAGGGGGCTGGAGAGACCCAGTACTTC | CASRINGGQGAGETQYF
TRBJ1-2 | TRBD1 | - | TRBV19 | TGTGCCAGTAGTCCTCGGACAGGGAAAGTGAACTATGGCTACACCTTC | CASSPRTGKVNYGYTF
TRBJ2-3 | - | once | TRBV6-6 | TGTGCCAGCAGCCGAAGGCCGCTAGGGAGCAGCACAGATACGCAGTATTTT | CASSRRPLGSSTDTQYF
TRBJ2-5 | - | once | TRBV5-4 | TGTGCCAGCAGCCTCCGGGACTTCCAAGAGACCCAGTACTTC | CASSLRDFQETQYF
TRBJ2-1 | - | - | TRBV18 | TGTGCCAGCTCAGGCACGGACAGCTCCTACAATGAGCAGTTCTTC | CASSGTDSSYNEQFF
TRBJ1-2 | TRBD1 | - | TRBV12-3/TRBV12-4 | TGTGCCAGCAGTGGACAGGAGTATGGCTACACCTTC | CASSGQEYGYTF
TRBJ1-2 | - | - | TRBV5-5 | TGTGCCAGCAGCCGTGGCCCCTATGGCTACACCTTC | CASSRGPYGYTF
TRBJ1-1 | - | once | TRBV9 | TGTGCCAGCAGCGCCCTGACAGAGAGTTTGGCTTTCTTT | CASSALTESLAFF
TRBJ1-5 | TRBD1 | - | TRBV4-2 | TGTGCCAGCAGCCAGACAGGGCTTAATCAGCCCCAGCATTTT | CASSQTGLNQPQHF
TRBJ2-3 | - | few | TRBV9 | TGTGCCAGCAGCGACAGGGCCGAAGATACGCAGTATTTT | CASSDRAEDTQYF
TRBJ2-5 | - | few | TRBV14 | TGTGCCAGCAGCCAAGCGGGGATCCAGTACTTC | CASSQAGIQYF
TRBJ2-2 | - | - | TRBV9 | TGTGCCAGCAGCGTATTATGGGCTGGGGAGCTGTTTTTT | CASSVLWAGELFF
TRBJ1-1 | - | - | TRBV4-1 | TGCGCCAGCAGCCAAGGTCTTTTCCGAGGGACTGAAGCTTTCTTT | CASSQGLFRGTEAFF
TRBJ1-2 | TRBD1 | - | TRBV29-1 | TGCAGCACACAGGGGACATATGGCTACACCTTC | CSTQGTYGYTF
TRBJ2-7 | - | few | TRBV24-1 | TGTGCCACCGAAGGACTGAACTACGAGCAGTACTTC | CATEGLNYEQYF
TRBJ2-3 | TRBD2 | - | TRBV27 | TGTGCCAGCACCACAGAGGGTAGCGGGGGGTACACAGATACGCAGTATTTT | CASTTEGSGGYTDTQYF
TRBJ1-2 | - | - | TRBV3-1/TRBV3-2 | TGTGCCAGCAGCCCTGACAGGAGGTTGAATGGCTACACCTTC | CASSPDRRLNGYTF
TRBJ1-2 | - | - | TRBV5-1 | TGCGCCAGCAGCGTAGGTACAGGGAGCGGCGGCTACACCTTC | CASSVGTGSGGYTF
TRBJ1-5 | - | - | TRBV12-3/TRBV12-4 | TGTGCCAGCAGTTTTGGGCGCAATCAGCCCCAGCATTTT | CASSFGRNQPQHF
TRBJ2-5 | - | - | TRBV3-1/TRBV3-2 | TGTGCCAGCAGGTTGTGGAGGGACAGTAAGGAAGAGACCCAGTACTTC | CASRLWRDSKEETQYF
TRBJ1-1 | TRBD1 | - | TRBV10-3 | TGTGCCATCAGTTCAACGGGGACAGAGAACACTGAAGCTTTCTTT | CAISSTGTENTEAFF
TRBJ1-1 | - | few | TRBV6-5 | TGTGCCAGCAGGGACGGACAGCTTCGCACTGAAGCTTTCTTT | CASRDGQLRTEAFF
TRBJ1-1 | - | - | TRBV2 | TGTGCCAGCAGTGGCTCAGGGACTGAAGCTTTCTTT | CASSGSGTEAFF
TRBJ2-7 | - | - | TRBV15 | TGTGCCACCAGCAGGTCAGACTACGAGCAGTACTTC | CATSRSDYEQYF
TRBJ1-2 | TRBD1 | - | TRBV24-1 | TGTGCCACCAGTACCGGGACAGGGGGCATCTATGGCTACACCTTC | CATSTGTGGIYGYTF
TRBJ2-1 | - | few | TRBV9 | TGTGCCAGCAGCGTAGGGGCGGGGACCCCCTACAATGAGCAGTTCTTC | CASSVGAGTPYNEQFF
TRBJ1-1 | - | - | TRBV2 | TGTGCCAGCAGTACTAGAGGAGCTGAAGCTTTCTTT | CASSTRGAEAFF